The source of this T cell receptor (beta chain) is a study of monozygotic twins with inflammatory bowel disease. Study results and limitations: Against healthy co-twins, IBD patients had lower TCRbeta diversity (measured by inverse Simpson). Researchers reported no repertoire similarity difference between concordant and discordant twins, possibly from limited power. The study supported no single strong signal or clonotype linked to IBD.

CDR1 SQVTM and CDR2 ANQGSEA come from the germline V gene. The CDR3 sequence is 11 residues long. Comments on this clonotype: Its specificity is not known.

Through template switching, UMIs that included a 6-nucleotide sample barcode were added. TCRdb reprocessed the 5' RACE reads, with one entry per CDR3 protein and no DNA. The listing contains some 440,000 distinct CDR3 sequences. Sequencing was performed on blood. The receptor's source is a human donor with ulcerative colitis or Crohn's disease, or a healthy co-twin of an affected twin (not recorded which). This chain uses TRBV29-1 with TRBJ2-7; TCRdb's assignment of TRBD1 cannot be checked, as there is no DNA. The CDR3: CSGGHYYEQYF.